This TCR beta chain was captured by sequencing in a study of OX40 agonist ivuxolimab in advanced cancers. On the study more broadly: Patient treatment consisted of intravenous ivuxolimab administration every 2 weeks at 0.01 to 10 mg/kg.

A word on this clone: Its antigen is unknown.

The CDR3 is 15 amino acids. Germline V gene lookup returns CDR1 SEHNR and CDR2 FQNEAQ (reference sequence). Trimming removed 5 bases at V and 4 bases at J, with 14 bases between. Points from the study as a whole: The study observed clonal expansion of CD4+ and CD8+ blood T cells by week 6 at 0.1 to 3.0 mg/kg. Low clonal expansion, among the lowest seen, marked partial responders at 0.1-3.0 mg/kg.

Blood got drawn at baseline, again on cycle 4 day 1, and then on cycle 7 day 1. Sequencing was performed with immunoSEQ multiplex PCR; in TCRdb, only in-frame clones are kept and a portion is missing. Found here are about 80,000 clones, approximately 94% of them singletons; the top ten hold more than 4.5%. The receptor comes from an adult with an advanced solid tumor such as melanoma, head and neck, liver or kidney cancer. The source was CD4+ or CD8+ T cells sorted from blood, collected in a trial of the OX40 agonist ivuxolimab. The genes are TRBV7-9 and TRBJ1-4, with D tentatively TRBD1 (5 bases). In DNA form, the CDR3 reads TGTGCCAGCAGCCCCAAAGGGGTACTTAATGAAAAACTGTTTTTT. It translates to CASSPKGVLNEKLFF. Full variable domain (outside the CDR3, taken from reference TRBV7-9 and TRBJ1-4): DTGVSQNPRHKITKRGQNVTFRCDPISEHNRLYWYRQTLGQGPEFLTYFQNEAQLEKSRLLSDRFSAERPKGSFSTLEIQRTEQGDSAMYLCASSPKGVLNEKLFFGSGTQLSVL.